These T cell receptor beta chains were read from a single sample in a study of T-cell memory formation after mild COVID-19. TCRdb passed the 5' RACE reads through MiXCR, listing each CDR3 protein once. Of more than 150,000 distinct CDR3 sequences in the sample, roughly 18% were seen once. The sequencing sample was made of PBMCs or a T cell subset sorted from them (not recorded which). The receptors were gathered from a man between 18 and 29 years old who had mild COVID-19 (a few samples of this study predate the infection). Cell type and time point are not known. Each CDR3 is given with its conserved first and last residue. A D gene is named only where the DNA matches it firmly. Expanded clones get a size class; other rows say once, few or many, or leave the size out.

abundance: few
j_gene: TRBJ1-1
v_gene: TRBV7-2
d_gene: .
CDR3nt: TGTGCCAGCAGCTCTAGTAGGGTGAACACTGAAGCTTTCTTT
CDR3aa: CASSSSRVNTEAFF

abundance: few
j_gene: TRBJ1-4
v_gene: TRBV11-2
d_gene: .
CDR3nt: TGTGCCAGCAGCCCGGAGGATGAAAAACTGTTTTTT
CDR3aa: CASSPEDEKLFF

abundance: .
j_gene: TRBJ2-5
v_gene: TRBV7-9
d_gene: .
CDR3nt: TGTGCCAGCAGCTCTTGGACAGACCAAGAGACCCAGTACTTC
CDR3aa: CASSSWTDQETQYF

abundance: .
j_gene: TRBJ2-2
v_gene: TRBV5-1
d_gene: .
CDR3nt: TGCGCCAGCAGCTTGGCCCAGACAGGAATCACCGGGGAGCTGTTTTTT
CDR3aa: CASSLAQTGITGELFF

abundance: .
j_gene: TRBJ2-1
v_gene: TRBV7-3
d_gene: .
CDR3nt: TGTGCCAGCAAGGGGTCCGACAATGAGCAGTTCTTC
CDR3aa: CASKGSDNEQFF

abundance: many
j_gene: TRBJ2-3
v_gene: TRBV5-1
d_gene: .
CDR3nt: TGCGCCAGCAGCTTGGAAGGCAGGGAGTCAGATACGCAGTATTTT
CDR3aa: CASSLEGRESDTQYF

abundance: .
j_gene: TRBJ1-6
v_gene: TRBV3-1
d_gene: .
CDR3nt: TGTGCCAGCCAACAGGGAAGTTCACCCCTCCACTTT
CDR3aa: CASQQGSSPLHF

abundance: .
j_gene: TRBJ2-5
v_gene: TRBV29-1
d_gene: .
CDR3nt: TGCAGCGCCGCGGGACAGATACAAGAGACCCAGTACTTC
CDR3aa: CSAAGQIQETQYF

abundance: many
j_gene: TRBJ1-1
v_gene: TRBV27
d_gene: .
CDR3nt: TGTGCCAGCAGAAGGCTCGAGGGGAACACTGAAGCTTTCTTT
CDR3aa: CASRRLEGNTEAFF

abundance: few
j_gene: TRBJ1-5
v_gene: TRBV3-1
d_gene: TRBD1
CDR3nt: TGTGCCAGCACGAGGACAGGGGAGGATCAGCCCCAGCATTTT
CDR3aa: CASTRTGEDQPQHF

abundance: .
j_gene: TRBJ2-2
v_gene: TRBV5-4
d_gene: .
CDR3nt: TGTGCCAGCAGCTCCGGGTCTCCAGGCGGGGAGCTGTTTTTT
CDR3aa: CASSSGSPGGELFF

abundance: few
j_gene: TRBJ1-3
v_gene: TRBV5-1
d_gene: .
CDR3nt: TGCGCCAGCAGCTTGGCGGGTTCTGGAAACACCATATATTTT
CDR3aa: CASSLAGSGNTIYF

abundance: .
j_gene: TRBJ2-6
v_gene: TRBV5-1
d_gene: .
CDR3nt: TGCGCCAGCAGCTTTAAGGGGTCAGGGGCCAACGTCCTGACTTTC
CDR3aa: CASSFKGSGANVLTF

abundance: .
j_gene: TRBJ1-1
v_gene: TRBV5-1
d_gene: TRBD1
CDR3nt: TGCGCCAGCACCCGACAGGGAGGGGTTCAGAACACTGAAGCTTTCTTT
CDR3aa: CASTRQGGVQNTEAFF

abundance: .
j_gene: TRBJ1-1
v_gene: TRBV15
d_gene: .
CDR3nt: TGTGCCACCAGCTGGCTTATCCCGCGGCGCACTGAAGCTTTCTTT
CDR3aa: CATSWLIPRRTEAFF

abundance: .
j_gene: TRBJ2-4
v_gene: TRBV11-2
d_gene: .
CDR3nt: TGTGCCAGCAGCCCCCTCTGGGGGGCCAAAAACATTCAGTACTTC
CDR3aa: CASSPLWGAKNIQYF

abundance: .
j_gene: TRBJ2-3
v_gene: TRBV5-1
d_gene: .
CDR3nt: TGCGCCAGCAGCCGGGTCGTCACAGATACGCAGTATTTT
CDR3aa: CASSRVVTDTQYF

abundance: few
j_gene: TRBJ1-5
v_gene: TRBV20-1
d_gene: .
CDR3nt: TGCAGTGCTAGGGGCCCTAGCAATCAGCCCCAGCATTTT
CDR3aa: CSARGPSNQPQHF

abundance: .
j_gene: TRBJ1-2
v_gene: TRBV20-1
d_gene: TRBD1
CDR3nt: TGCAGTGCTAAAACAGGGGCGGGCTATGGCTACACCTTC
CDR3aa: CSAKTGAGYGYTF

abundance: .
j_gene: TRBJ1-1
v_gene: TRBV29-1
d_gene: .
CDR3nt: TGCAGCGTTGGGCAGAAACTGAACACTGAAGCTTTCTTT
CDR3aa: CSVGQKLNTEAFF

abundance: .
j_gene: TRBJ2-7
v_gene: TRBV20-1
d_gene: .
CDR3nt: TGCAGTGCTGTACCCGCGGGACTCCTTGGGTACGAGCAGTACTTC
CDR3aa: CSAVPAGLLGYEQYF

abundance: few
j_gene: TRBJ1-5
v_gene: TRBV20-1
d_gene: .
CDR3nt: TGCAGTGCTAGTAGGCCGGGTAGCAATCAGCCCCAGCATTTT
CDR3aa: CSASRPGSNQPQHF

abundance: .
j_gene: TRBJ2-5
v_gene: TRBV7-3
d_gene: .
CDR3nt: TGTGCCAGCAGCCTAAACCCCCCTGAAGAGACCCAGTACTTC
CDR3aa: CASSLNPPEETQYF

abundance: .
j_gene: TRBJ1-2
v_gene: TRBV2
d_gene: .
CDR3nt: TGTGCCAGCAGCGGGCAACCAGAGGGGTATGGCTACACCTTC
CDR3aa: CASSGQPEGYGYTF

abundance: .
j_gene: TRBJ1-5
v_gene: TRBV27
d_gene: .
CDR3nt: TGTGCCAGCAGTTTATCCCGTCAGGGCAATCAGCCCCAGCATTTT
CDR3aa: CASSLSRQGNQPQHF

abundance: few
j_gene: TRBJ2-7
v_gene: TRBV2
d_gene: .
CDR3nt: TGTGCCAGCAGTGAAGGCTGGGGTTACTACGAGCAGTACTTC
CDR3aa: CASSEGWGYYEQYF

abundance: few
j_gene: TRBJ1-6
v_gene: TRBV11-2
d_gene: .
CDR3nt: TGTGCCAGCAGCTTCGGATATAATTCACCCCTCCACTTT
CDR3aa: CASSFGYNSPLHF

abundance: .
j_gene: TRBJ2-5
v_gene: TRBV7-2
d_gene: TRBD1
CDR3nt: TGTGCCAGCAGCCAGGGACAGAAAGAGACCCAGTACTTC
CDR3aa: CASSQGQKETQYF

abundance: .
j_gene: TRBJ2-2
v_gene: TRBV10-3
d_gene: .
CDR3nt: TGTGCCATCAGTGGTGGCACCGGGGAGCTGTTTTTT
CDR3aa: CAISGGTGELFF

abundance: few
j_gene: TRBJ1-5
v_gene: TRBV7-2
d_gene: .
CDR3nt: TGTGCCAGCAGCTTAGGACCGAATAGCAATCAGCCCCAGCATTTT
CDR3aa: CASSLGPNSNQPQHF

abundance: few
j_gene: TRBJ2-1
v_gene: TRBV5-1
d_gene: TRBD2
CDR3nt: TGCGCCAGCAGCTCAAATAAGCGGGGGAGCTCCTACAATGAGCAGTTCTTC
CDR3aa: CASSSNKRGSSYNEQFF

abundance: once
j_gene: TRBJ2-7
v_gene: TRBV24-1
d_gene: TRBD1
CDR3nt: TGTGCCACCAGTATCTCGTTGACAGGGGAGATGAGGCAGTACTTC
CDR3aa: CATSISLTGEMRQYF

abundance: many
j_gene: TRBJ2-5
v_gene: TRBV7-8
d_gene: TRBD2
CDR3nt: TGTGCCAGCAGCTTAGCGTTTAGCGGGGATGAGACCCAGTACTTC
CDR3aa: CASSLAFSGDETQYF

abundance: .
j_gene: TRBJ2-5
v_gene: TRBV7-2
d_gene: TRBD2
CDR3nt: TGTGCCAGCAGCTCCCTGCTAGCGGGGGGGCAAGAGACCCAGTACTTC
CDR3aa: CASSSLLAGGQETQYF

abundance: few
j_gene: TRBJ1-6
v_gene: TRBV5-1
d_gene: .
CDR3nt: TGCGCCAGCAGCTTGGACACTCCCGCAAATTCACCCCTCCACTTT
CDR3aa: CASSLDTPANSPLHF

abundance: .
j_gene: TRBJ1-2
v_gene: TRBV18
d_gene: TRBD1
CDR3nt: TGTGCCAGCTCACCGTCCAGGGGGCAGGAGGGCTACACCTTC
CDR3aa: CASSPSRGQEGYTF

abundance: .
j_gene: TRBJ2-2
v_gene: TRBV23-1
d_gene: TRBD2
CDR3nt: TGCGCCAGCAGTCGCAGTCCCTGGACTAGTGAGAACACCGGGGAGCTGTTTTTT
CDR3aa: CASSRSPWTSENTGELFF

abundance: .
j_gene: TRBJ2-3
v_gene: TRBV12-3/TRBV12-4
d_gene: .
CDR3nt: TGTGCCAGCCGCGGGGATAGCACAGATACGCAGTATTTT
CDR3aa: CASRGDSTDTQYF

abundance: .
j_gene: TRBJ1-2
v_gene: TRBV7-9
d_gene: TRBD1
CDR3nt: TGTGCCAGCAGCTCCAGACAGGGAGGCTATGGCTACACCTTC
CDR3aa: CASSSRQGGYGYTF